The clone carrying this T cell receptor beta chain was counted a single time. Its antigen is still unknown. Assay used: immunoSEQ multiplex PCR; TCRdb lists only in-frame clones, some missing. The sample carries some 60,000 clones, 90% to 97% recorded once. The CDR3 is made up of 13 amino acids. The trim removed 5 bases at V and 7 bases at J, leaving 7 bases unmatched. CDR1 and CDR2 (germline): MNHEY, SMNVEV (reference sequence). These data belong to a study of cytomegalovirus exposure and HLA in healthy donors. The study's findings and limits: One later analysis, an examination of the 120 validation repertoires, found that first-cohort TCR clusters tended to co-occur in them.

Specimen: PBMCs. The chain has TRBV27 and TRBJ2-7, with 8 bases aligning to TRBD1. The sequence was obtained from a man between 18 and 29 years old in good health and CMV-seronegative. The CDR3: CASSPDRVGEQYF. The CDR3 region has the DNA TGTGCCAGCAGTCCGGACAGGGTGGGAGAGCAGTACTTC.